This T cell receptor beta chain is from a study of T cell responses to AZD1222 COVID-19 vaccine. For the study at large: Second-dose recipients at about 4 or about 12 weeks were treated as one pooled group.

V lost 6 bases and J lost 4; bases outside the gene matches: 6. From germline, CDR1 is KGHSH and CDR2 LQKENI. CDR3 length: 15 amino acids. Study results and limitations: Spike-specific TCR breadth and depth rose after two AZD1222 doses. Baseline serostatus was positive in only 5 to 7 AZD1222 recipients. The donor group comprised mostly white British people and more females; the analysis possibly underestimated clonal diversity.

About this clone: Its antigen is undetermined.

The data were produced by immunoSEQ multiplex PCR, yet TCRdb's version contains in-frame clones alone and is incomplete. This table holds 55,000 to 80,000 clones, 80% to 85% found once. This specimen consisted of peripheral blood, obtained on day 0 of AZD1222 vaccination. The chain joins TRBV18 to TRBJ2-3; 11 positions match TRBD2. The receptor comes from an adult in good health. Here the CDR3 reads CASSPGLAGSDTQYF. The CDR3 DNA reads as TGTGCCAGCTCCCCTGGACTAGCGGGTTCAGATACGCAGTATTTT.